Presented here are 2 T cell receptor beta chains from one specimen sequenced in a study of T cells after yellow fever vaccination. TCRdb used MiXCR to reprocess the 5' RACE reads, holding one entry per CDR3 protein. The sample consists of about 320,000 distinct CDR3 sequences, over 8.5% of them appearing once. The sequencing here drew on CD4+ T cells sorted from PBMCs, taken 45 days after the yellow fever booster vaccination. The receptors shown here come from a man aged 18 to 29 who received the YFV17D yellow fever vaccine.

This clonotype was detected a few times. The rearrangement links TRBV7-2 to TRBJ1-6; no definite D call. Germline V gene sequence: CDR1 SGHTA, CDR2 FQGNSA. V lost 6 bases to trimming and J lost 12 bases, with 15 bases between them. The CDR3 runs 13 residues. The CDR3 DNA sequence: TGTGCCAGCAGAAGCTCAAACCCCGTACCCCTCCACTTT. Translating it yields CASRSSNPVPLHF.

This clonotype was observed many times. This CDR3 reads CASSLSGGNTDTQYF. CDR3 nucleotide sequence: TGTGCCAGCAGCTTAAGCGGGGGGAACACAGATACGCAGTATTTT. The gene calls are TRBV7-2 and TRBJ2-3, with 9 bases fitting TRBD2. V shed 2 bases and J 2 bases; nucleotides not matched to a gene: 2. Germline V gene sequence: CDR1 SGHTA, CDR2 FQGNSA. The CDR3 is 15 amino acids. Full variable domain (missing parts from reference TRBV7-2 and TRBJ2-3): GAGVSQSPSNKVTEKGKDVELRCDPISGHTALYWYRQSLGQGLEFLIYFQGNSAPDKSGLPSDRFSAERTGGSVSTLTIQRTQQEDSAVYLCASSLSGGNTDTQYFGPGTRLTVL.